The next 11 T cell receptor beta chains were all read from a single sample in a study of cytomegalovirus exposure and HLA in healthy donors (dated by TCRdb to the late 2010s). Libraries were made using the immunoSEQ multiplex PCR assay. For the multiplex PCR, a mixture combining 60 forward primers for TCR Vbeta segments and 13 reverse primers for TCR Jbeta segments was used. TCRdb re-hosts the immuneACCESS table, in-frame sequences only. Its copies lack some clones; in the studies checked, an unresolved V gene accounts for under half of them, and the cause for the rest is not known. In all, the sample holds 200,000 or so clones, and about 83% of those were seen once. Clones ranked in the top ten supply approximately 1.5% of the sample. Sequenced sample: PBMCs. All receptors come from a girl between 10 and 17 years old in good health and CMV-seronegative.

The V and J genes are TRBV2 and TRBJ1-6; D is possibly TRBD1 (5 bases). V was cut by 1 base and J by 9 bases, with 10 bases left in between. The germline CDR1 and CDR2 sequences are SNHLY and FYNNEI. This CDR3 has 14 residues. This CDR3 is CASSEGGGFSPLHF. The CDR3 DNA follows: TGTGCCAGCAGTGAAGGGGGGGGGTTTTCACCCCTCCACTTT.

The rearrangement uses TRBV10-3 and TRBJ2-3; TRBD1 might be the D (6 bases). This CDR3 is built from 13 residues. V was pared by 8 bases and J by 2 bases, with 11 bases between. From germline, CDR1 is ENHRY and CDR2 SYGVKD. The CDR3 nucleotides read TGTGCCATCGGGCGGACAGACACAGATACGCAGTATTTT. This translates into CAIGRTDTDTQYF.

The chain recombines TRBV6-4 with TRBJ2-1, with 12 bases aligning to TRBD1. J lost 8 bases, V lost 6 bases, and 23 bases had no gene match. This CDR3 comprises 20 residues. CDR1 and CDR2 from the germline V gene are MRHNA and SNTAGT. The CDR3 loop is CASSNFLSITGTGGEDEQFF. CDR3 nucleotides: TGTGCCAGCAGCAATTTCCTTTCTATTACCGGGACAGGGGGCGAGGATGAGCAGTTCTTC.

The CDR3 sequence is CATSGGGAYGYTF. The CDR3 bases are TGTGCCACCTCGGGTGGGGGGGCCTATGGCTACACCTTC. The V gene is TRBV14, the J gene TRBJ1-2; D may be TRBD1 (6 bases). The CDR3 loop spans 13 amino acids. V lost 10 bases, J lost 4 bases, and 16 bases lay in between. CDR1 and CDR2 (germline): SGHDN, FVKESK.

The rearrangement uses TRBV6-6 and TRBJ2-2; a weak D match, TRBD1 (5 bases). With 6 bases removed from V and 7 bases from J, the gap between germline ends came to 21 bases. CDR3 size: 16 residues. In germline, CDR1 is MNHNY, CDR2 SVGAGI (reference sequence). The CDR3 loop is CASRSPTGIHLGELFF. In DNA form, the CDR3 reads TGTGCCAGCAGATCACCAACAGGAATCCATCTCGGGGAGCTGTTTTTT.

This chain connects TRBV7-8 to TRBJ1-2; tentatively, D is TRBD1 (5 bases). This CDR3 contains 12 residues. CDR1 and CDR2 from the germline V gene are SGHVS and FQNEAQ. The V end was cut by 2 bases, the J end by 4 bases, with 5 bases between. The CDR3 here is CASSLQGYGYTF. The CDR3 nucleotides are TGTGCCAGCAGCTTACAGGGCTATGGCTACACCTTC.

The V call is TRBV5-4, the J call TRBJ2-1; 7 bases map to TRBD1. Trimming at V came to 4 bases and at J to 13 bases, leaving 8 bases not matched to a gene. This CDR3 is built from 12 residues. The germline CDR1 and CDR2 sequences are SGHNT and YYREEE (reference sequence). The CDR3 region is CASSPQGVIQFF. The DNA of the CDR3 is TGTGCCAGCAGCCCCCAGGGGGTAATTCAGTTCTTC.

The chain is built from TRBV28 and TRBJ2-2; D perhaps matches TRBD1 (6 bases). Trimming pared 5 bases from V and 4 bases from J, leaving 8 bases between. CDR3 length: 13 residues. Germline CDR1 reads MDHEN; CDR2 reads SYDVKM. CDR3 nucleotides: TGTGCCAGCAGTGGACAGATCACCGGGGAGCTGTTTTTT. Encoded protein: CASSGQITGELFF.

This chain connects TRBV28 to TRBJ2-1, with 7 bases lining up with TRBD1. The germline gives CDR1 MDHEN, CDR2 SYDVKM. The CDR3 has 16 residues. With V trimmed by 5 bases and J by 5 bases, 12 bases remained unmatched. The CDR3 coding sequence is TGTGCCAGCAGTGAAGCCACTGGGACAGATAACAATGAGCAGTTCTTC. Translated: CASSEATGTDNNEQFF.

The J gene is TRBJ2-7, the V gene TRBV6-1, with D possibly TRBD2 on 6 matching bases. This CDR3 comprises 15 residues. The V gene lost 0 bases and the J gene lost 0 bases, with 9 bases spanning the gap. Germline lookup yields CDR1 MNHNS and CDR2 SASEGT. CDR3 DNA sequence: TGTGCCAGCAGTGAAGCTTTCGGGAGCTCCTACGAGCAGTACTTC. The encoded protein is CASSEAFGSSYEQYF.

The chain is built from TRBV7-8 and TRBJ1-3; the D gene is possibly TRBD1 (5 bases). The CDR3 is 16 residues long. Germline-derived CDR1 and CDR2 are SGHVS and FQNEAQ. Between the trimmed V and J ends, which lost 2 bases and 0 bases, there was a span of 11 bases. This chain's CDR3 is CASSLHQGYSGNTIYF. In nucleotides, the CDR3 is TGTGCCAGCAGCTTACATCAGGGATACTCTGGAAACACCATATATTTT.